The entry that follows covers one TCR beta chain sequence. The antigen is undetermined. Treatment defined: oral pan-JAK inhibitor, 5-10 mg twice daily. The entry originates in a study of CD8+ T cells in alopecia areata. Trimming took off 4 bases at V and 1 base at J, with 10 bases between the two ends. This CDR3 has 13 residues. Germline V lookup: CDR1 SQVTM, CDR2 ANQGSEA. Extracted RNA was reverse transcribed, and the resulting cDNA served as sequencing template. Sequencing was performed with immunoSEQ multiplex PCR; in TCRdb, only in-frame clones are kept and a portion is missing. Among about 220,000 clones listed, about 58% were seen once. Study outcomes and limitations: With tofacitinib ongoing, many expanded lesional clones persisted in both scalp and blood. Tofacitinib significantly reduced both scalp clonality and expanded CD8+ clones among the top 100.

The clonotype comes from a human donor with alopecia areata. The material was CD4+ T cells sorted from blood, obtained at week 4, from a patient treated with tofacitinib. J is TRBJ1-1 and V is TRBV29-1; TRBD1 might be the D (6 bases). The DNA of the CDR3 is TGCAGCGTTGGTCTAGGGGGGAACACTGAAGCTTTCTTT. Protein: CSVGLGGNTEAFF. The full variable domain, with the rest looked up from reference TRBV29-1 and TRBJ1-1, is SAVISQKPSRDICQRGTSLTIQCQVDSQVTMMFWYRQQPGQSLTLIATANQGSEATYESGFVIDKFPISRPNLTFSTLTVSNMSPEDSSIYLCSVGLGGNTEAFFGQGTRLTVV.